This T cell receptor beta chain was identified in a study of cytomegalovirus exposure and HLA in healthy donors (dated by TCRdb to between 2016 and 2019). Regarding the complete study: An earlier analysis of roughly 610 of the donors reported approximately 260 Gb of sequence data and around 110 million unique TCR beta sequences obtained from some 170 million T cells. Approximately 310 gigabases of sequencing data and tens of millions of unique TCR sequences were included in an early release covering under 650 HLA-typed donors. Among the roughly 380 genotyped donors, around 79% belonged to the genetic ancestry cluster associated with self-reported Caucasian donors. The study aimed to test whether signatures of past pathogen exposure could be identified by cataloging public T cell receptors. The T cell repertoires of around 730 subjects were profiled by immunosequencing and related to cytomegalovirus serostatus. A separate validation cohort of roughly 110 different subjects was used in addition to the roughly 640-subject first cohort. The study combined high-throughput TCR immunosequencing, statistical association of individual TCRs with disease status, and machine learning to predict cytomegalovirus infection status. In a later analysis, previously published TCR beta repertoires from 600 to 850 donors were re-analyzed and high-resolution HLA genotyping was added so that TCR occurrence patterns could be studied. Rather than using new phenotypic data, the later analysis identified candidate immune exposures from TCR beta sequences and from how often those sequences occurred across donors. To decide whether each TCR beta V gene segment behaved as functional or pseudogenic, an earlier analysis of some 570 of the donors relied on high-throughput TCR beta sequencing. Alongside the repertoire data, information on donor age, sex, ethnicity and CMV serostatus was compiled. Genome-wide SNP genotypes for about 65% of the 666 donors were used in a later genetic analysis, which treated that subset as a discovery cohort. Every repertoire in the discovery cohort had been generated on one and the same sequencing platform. Both class I and class II loci were covered by HLA typing, at four-digit resolution. Typing coverage varied by locus: about 620-640 donors for A, B, C, DRB1 and DQB1; approximately 500 for DQA1; 606 for DPA1; about 450 for DPB1. Four to six DR-DQ haplotypes were handled as single units for association and clustering, since linkage in the cohort was strong. Among a few hundred genotyped donors of the cohort, an average of about 240,000 unique TCR beta nucleotide sequences were sequenced per donor, roughly 20% of them non-productive.

The cohort comprised some 700 healthy bone marrow donors. At the time of sampling, all cohort members were nominally healthy, though unrecorded immune exposures were likely present. The donor was CMV seropositive and was included in the group of almost 300 seropositive cohort members. A peripheral blood sample was provided by each donor, and peripheral blood mononuclear cells were used for TCR beta sequencing. The Qiagen DNeasy Blood Extraction Kit was used to extract genomic DNA from the blood cell samples. For this clone: Its target antigen remains unknown. The record has no base qualities; no much larger clone is one base away.

What the study reported, not specific to this receptor: The classifier was reported to diagnose cytomegalovirus status with high specificity and sensitivity in both the original and validation cohorts. Presence/absence analyses assumed roughly uniform sequencing depth across donors, an assumption that may not hold. The study listed 150 to 200 TCR beta chains as associated with cytomegalovirus. Because the 87-base-pair reads could not distinguish some IMGT-functional V segments, including TRBV6-2 and TRBV6-3, those segments were excluded. Some 15 rarely observed V segments, including chromosome 9 orphons, were excluded from the earlier analysis of approximately 500 of the donors because counts were too low. When HLA alleles, especially DR and DQ, strongly co-occurred, attributing TCR associations to individual alleles was difficult. Most TCR sequences were observed very rarely across donors, whereas some public TCRs were present in many individuals. Compared with the roughly 700-donor mean, donors in an Asian-associated ancestry cluster had fewer N-insertions in productive TCRs, according to a later genetic analysis. Correlated functional status among segregating V segments might be attributable to linkage disequilibrium, but an unknown experimental factor could not be ruled out. In vitro tests confirmed that a few of the cytomegalovirus-associated TCR beta chains recognize cytomegalovirus antigens. A cluster of highly shared sequence variants was judged likely to be a technical artifact of the sequencing pipeline. An association between a missense DCLRE1C variant and V-gene and J-gene trimming of TCR beta chains was found in a later genetic analysis and replicated in an independent cohort. In a later analysis, most CMV-associated TCR beta chains were found to appear HLA-restricted, with HLA associations seemingly driven largely by CMV exposure. Compared with equally common non-associated chains, HLA-associated TCR beta chains in a later analysis were more clonally expanded and had lower generation probabilities. Immune exposure information for the cohort was limited to CMV serostatus. At a false discovery rate of 0.05, a later analysis linked roughly 17,000 TCR beta sequences to specific HLA alleles. A further reported finding was that TCR beta sequences accurately predicted the HLA-A and HLA-B alleles for most subjects in the first cohort. It was suggested by the authors that the approach could potentially be generalized to other disease states and immunological phenotypes. In a later analysis, TCR association rates were found to vary across HLA loci, with the most associated TCRs seen for DRB1 alleles and the fewest for HLA-C alleles. In a later analysis, several top co-occurrence clusters were reported to appear linked to parvovirus B19, influenza, CMV and Epstein-Barr virus. In this cohort, only TCR beta chains were sequenced, and detectable features were limited by the absence of alpha or paired-chain data. Because HLA typing was unavailable for some donors at each locus, only the typed subset was used in association tests. An earlier analysis of some 590 of the donors showed that most TCR beta V segments appeared in productive rearrangements either about 87% or about 30% of the time, which broadly matched IMGT annotations.

Library construction relied on the immunoSEQ multiplex PCR assay. For the multiplex PCR, a mixture combining 60 forward primers for TCR Vbeta segments and 13 reverse primers for TCR Jbeta segments was used. Amplification of the CDR3 region of rearranged TCR beta genes was performed with a multiplex PCR assay on genomic DNA. The amplified TCR beta libraries were sequenced on the Illumina HiSeq System as 87-base-pair reads. In the original analysis: Across the roughly 670 repertoires, a later analysis counted some 81 million unique TCR beta chains, some 11 million of which were shared by at least two donors. Raw reads were error-corrected and collapsed into unique sequences by a nearest-neighbor algorithm in which closely related sequences were merged to remove PCR and sequencing errors. Alignment of CDR3 sequences to IMGT reference sequences was used to assign V, D and J gene segments. For a sequence to be retained, a match of at least six nucleotides was required to both a V gene segment and a J gene segment. Rearrangements were classified as productive when the CDR3 lacked stop codons and remained in frame with V and J, and all other rearrangements were classified as non-productive. Following IMGT convention, CDR3 was defined as the stretch from the second conserved V-encoded cysteine up to the conserved J-encoded phenylalanine. The earlier analysis of around 640 of the donors excluded sequences that lacked an unambiguous match to a single V gene segment. An earlier analysis of around 600 of the donors classified V segments as functional when productive rearrangements were above 56.7% and as segregating when the standard deviation between donors was above 5%. A statistical classification framework was built for diagnosing cytomegalovirus status from the catalog of TCR beta chain sequences. In a later analysis, V and J genes were assigned by comparing TCR nucleotide sequences against IMGT/GENE-DB human TR gene sequences. A later analysis assigned CDR3 sequences and most-parsimonious VDJ recombination scenarios with the TCRdist pipeline. In a later analysis, each TCR beta chain was defined by its CDR3 amino acid sequence together with its V-gene family, and reads lacking a unique V-gene family were excluded. A later analysis removed 500 to 600 highly shared, low-generation-probability nucleotide sequences to deal with suspected cross-contamination and a sequencing artifact. A later analysis calculated a clonal expansion index for each public chain from normalized within-repertoire ranks of inferred template counts. In a later analysis, generation probabilities were computed with a VDJ recombination model fitted to out-of-frame rearrangements, and the resulting probabilities were checked against IGoR. Hypergeometric tests were used in a later analysis to score TCR-TCR, TCR-HLA and TCR-CMV co-occurrence, with a repertoire-size bias correction applied to the TCR pairs. A later analysis estimated false discovery rates by permuting HLA or CMV assignments 20 times. In a later analysis, co-occurring TCRs were grouped using DBSCAN, and TCRdist sequence similarity was added for clustering within HLA-allele-positive subsets. Repertoires with fewer than 30,000 or more than 120,000 public chains were left out of co-occurrence clustering, as were about 5 repertoires with anomalous nucleotide sharing. Drawn from immuneACCESS, this table holds only the in-frame rearrangements with V and J called that TCRdb kept. Clones are partly lost; checked studies trace under half to an unresolved V gene and leave the rest unexplained. V and J calls and clone size come straight from that table; D and trimming were deduced from the DNA. This sample comprises 150,000 to 200,000 clones, roughly four fifths of them detected only once. The ten most abundant clones make up 2% to 2.5% of the sample.

V trim: 4 bases; J trim: 4 bases; unmatched bases: 6. Its CDR3 holds 16 amino acids, cysteine through phenylalanine. Only the CDR3 part of the read is kept: 48 bases, read in frame from the first base. CDR1 and CDR2 were assigned from the germline V gene as LGHNT and FRNRAP. What was sequenced was PBMCs. This receptor was obtained from a woman aged 30 to 39 in good health and CMV-seropositive. The receptor chain draws on TRBV12-5 and TRBJ2-3, and 12 junction bases match TRBD1. The nucleotide sequence reads TGTGCTAGTGGTTCCTCCGGGACAGGGGGCTCAGATACGCAGTATTTT. Its protein reads: CASGSSGTGGSDTQYF.